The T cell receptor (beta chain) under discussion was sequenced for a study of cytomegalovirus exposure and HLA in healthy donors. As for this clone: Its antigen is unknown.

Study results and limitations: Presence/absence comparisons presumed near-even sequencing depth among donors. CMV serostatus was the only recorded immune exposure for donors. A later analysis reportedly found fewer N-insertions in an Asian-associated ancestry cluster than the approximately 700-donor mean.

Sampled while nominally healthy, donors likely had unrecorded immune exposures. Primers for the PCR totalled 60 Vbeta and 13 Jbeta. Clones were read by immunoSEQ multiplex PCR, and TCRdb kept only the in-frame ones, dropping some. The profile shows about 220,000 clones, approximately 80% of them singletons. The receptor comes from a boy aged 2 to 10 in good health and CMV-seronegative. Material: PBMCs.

CDR3 DNA sequence: TGTGCCAGCAGCCGGCCGGCCCCCGAGGACTATGAGCAGTTCTTC. Its protein is CASSRPAPEDYEQFF. This chain joins TRBV4-2 and TRBJ2-1; TRBD2 is a possible D gene (5 bases). CDR3 size: 15 residues. CDR1 and CDR2 (germline): LGHNA, YNFKEQ. Deletions cut 4 bases from V and 8 bases from J, with 18 bases between.